What follows are 21 T cell receptor beta chains derived from one specimen sequenced in a study of cytomegalovirus exposure and HLA in healthy donors. The PCR ran on 60 Vbeta and 13 Jbeta primers. Method: immunoSEQ multiplex PCR; TCRdb's copy keeps in-frame clones and lacks some. The data hold over 100,000 clones, with about 74% observed a single time. Specimen: PBMCs. Receptors originate from a male donor in good health and CMV-seronegative.

V and J are TRBV5-6 and TRBJ2-1, with a tentative D call TRBD2 (5 bases). The CDR3 spans 11 residues. Germline-derived CDR1 and CDR2 are SGHDT and YYEEEE. The ends were cut back, 5 bases at V and 9 bases at J, with 9 bases in the middle. CDR3 bases: TGTGCCAGCAGAAGTGGGAGTGAGCAGTTCTTC. It yields the protein CASRSGSEQFF.

The chain links TRBV7-8 to TRBJ2-2; 10 bases map to TRBD1. This CDR3 is built from 16 residues. Trimming took 5 bases from V and 3 from J; bases not matched to a gene: 6. The germline V gene has CDR1 SGHVS and CDR2 FQNEAQ. The CDR3 sequence: CASSIGTGVYTGELFF. CDR3 nucleotide sequence: TGTGCCAGCAGCATCGGGACAGGGGTTTACACCGGGGAGCTGTTTTTT.

Comment on this clone: One end of the junction is discordant with germline, which a read error may explain. CDR3 sequence: CANSQDGTSGSNEQFF. The CDR3 DNA reads as TGTGCCAACAGCCAAGATGGGACTAGCGGGAGCAATGAGCAGTTCTTC. The V call is TRBV4-2, the J call TRBJ2-1, with 14 bases aligning to TRBD2. This CDR3 has 16 residues. Germline values: CDR1 LGHNA, CDR2 YNFKEQ.

This clone showed up just a few times. This sequence joins TRBV7-3 and TRBJ1-1; tentative D call: TRBD1 (6 bases). Trimming shortened V by 5 bases and J by 4 bases, and 17 bases separated the two germline ends. The length of the CDR3 is 15 residues. Germline V gene sequence: CDR1 SGHTA, CDR2 FQGTGA. Here the CDR3 reads CASSTQRGASTEAFF. CDR3 DNA sequence: TGTGCCAGCAGCACTCAGCGGGGGGCGAGCACTGAAGCTTTCTTT.

The J gene is TRBJ1-1, the V gene TRBV7-8; the match to TRBD1 covers 7 bases. This CDR3 region has 17 residues. Trimming at V came to 3 bases and at J to 1 base, leaving 11 bases not matched to a gene. Germline V gene lookup returns CDR1 SGHVS and CDR2 FQNEAQ. The CDR3 loop is CASSFHHSGTANTEAFF. The DNA of the CDR3 is TGTGCCAGCAGCTTCCACCACTCCGGGACAGCGAACACTGAAGCTTTCTTT.

The chain joins TRBV7-3 to TRBJ2-5, with 9 positions matching TRBD1. V gave up 4 bases and J gave up 4 bases; unmatched junction bases: 1. Germline CDR1 SGHTA, CDR2 FQGTGA. CDR3 length: 13 amino acids. The CDR3 here is CASSWGQGETQYF. The CDR3 DNA reads TGTGCCAGCAGCTGGGGACAGGGAGAGACCCAGTACTTC.

The chain combines TRBV4-1 with TRBJ2-7; D may be TRBD1 (6 bases). V lost 0 bases, J lost 3 bases, and 9 bases lay in between. This CDR3 contains 14 residues. The germline V gene has CDR1 MGHRA and CDR2 YSYEKL. CDR3 region: CASSQDETGYEQYF. The DNA for the CDR3 is TGCGCCAGCAGCCAAGATGAGACAGGCTACGAGCAGTACTTC.

The V and J genes are TRBV6-5 and TRBJ1-4, with unresolved D. The germline V gene encodes CDR1 MNHEY and CDR2 SVGAGI. The germline V and J ends were trimmed by 6 bases and 4 bases, with 12 bases remaining between them. The CDR3 sequence is 14 residues long. CDR3 loop: CASSEIKSNEKLFF. CDR3 sequence (DNA): TGTGCCAGCAGCGAAATTAAGAGTAATGAAAAACTGTTTTTT.

The CDR3 reads CASVKGLASGQETQYF. CDR3 coding DNA: TGTGCCAGCGTCAAGGGGTTGGCTAGCGGGCAAGAGACCCAGTACTTC. The chain uses TRBV5-5 and TRBJ2-5, with 8 positions matching TRBD2. Germline values: CDR1 SGHKS, CDR2 YYEKEE (reference sequence). The CDR3 sequence is 16 residues long. V shed 7 bases and J 2 bases; nucleotides not matched to a gene: 13. The variable domain in full, with the rest retrieved from reference TRBV5-5 and TRBJ2-5, is DAGVTQSPTHLIKTRGQQVTLRCSPISGHKSVSWYQQVLGQGPQFIFQYYEKEERGRGNFPDRFSARQFPNYSSELNVNALLLGDSALYLCASVKGLASGQETQYFGPGTRLLVL.

J is TRBJ2-5 and V is TRBV28; TRBD2 agrees at 14 bases. The ends lost 6 bases at V and 4 bases at J; junction bases unmatched: 10. CDR1 and CDR2 (germline): MDHEN, SYDVKM. This CDR3 has 17 residues. The CDR3 DNA follows: TGTGCCAGCAGCCAAATACGGACTAGCGGGGGGCGAGAGACCCAGTACTTC. Residues: CASSQIRTSGGRETQYF.

The chain couples TRBV7-8 to TRBJ1-2, with 9 bases that match TRBD1. J was trimmed by 5 bases and V by 10 bases; bases with no gene match: 17. This CDR3 spans 16 amino acids. From germline, CDR1 is SGHVS and CDR2 FQNEAQ. CDR3 DNA sequence: TGTGCCACCCGGATGCCTAAGACAGGGGGGATTTATGGCTACACCTTC. This translates into CATRMPKTGGIYGYTF.

This clone turned up a few times. This chain joins TRBV19 and TRBJ1-1; 7 bases align to TRBD1. V lost 4 bases to trimming and J lost 3 bases; unmatched junction nucleotides: 2. Germline lookup yields CDR1 LNHDA and CDR2 SQIVND (reference sequence). The CDR3 extends over 13 amino acids. The CDR3 region has the DNA TGTGCCAGTAGTACAGGGGGTGACACTGAAGCTTTCTTT. It yields the protein CASSTGGDTEAFF.

V usage is TRBV2 and J usage is TRBJ1-5; 10 bases line up with TRBD1. J lost 2 bases, V lost 3 bases, and 7 bases had no gene match. Germline values: CDR1 SNHLY, CDR2 FYNNEI. The CDR3 contains 17 residues. The CDR3 loop is CASSDSPGTGGNQPQHF. CDR3 nucleotide sequence: TGTGCCAGCAGTGACAGTCCTGGGACAGGGGGCAATCAGCCCCAGCATTTT.

A single count supports this clone. The rearrangement links TRBV28 to TRBJ2-3, with a tentative D call TRBD1 (5 bases). CDR3 length equals 17 residues. V dropped 2 bases and J dropped 4 bases, with 19 bases sitting between them. CDR1 and CDR2 from the germline V gene are MDHEN and SYDVKM. CDR3 in DNA: TGTGCCAGCAGTTTAAGGGCCGGGCCCATAGGGGCAGATACGCAGTATTTT. This codes for CASSLRAGPIGADTQYF.

Here the CDR3 DNA reads TGTGCCAGCAGCTTAGCAGGAGGAGGGCGGTTACAGTTCTTC. This codes for CASSLAGGGRLQFF. The J gene is TRBJ2-1, the V gene TRBV7-8, with a tentative D call TRBD2 (6 bases). Germline CDR1 is SGHVS and CDR2 is FQNEAQ. V lost 0 bases to trimming and J lost 13 bases, with 16 bases between them. The length of the CDR3 is 14 residues. The full variable domain, its missing parts supplied by reference TRBV7-8 and TRBJ2-1, is GAGVSQSPRYKVAKRGQDVALRCDPISGHVSLFWYQQALGQGPEFLTYFQNEAQLDKSGLPSDRFFAERPEGSVSTLKIQRTQQEDSAVYLCASSLAGGGRLQFFGPGTRLTVL.

This clone was found a few times. The J gene is TRBJ1-2, the V gene TRBV28; the D gene is possibly TRBD1 (5 bases). CDR1 is MDHEN, CDR2 SYDVKM, per germline. The CDR3 consists of 13 residues. Trimming removed 5 bases from V and 0 bases from J, with 7 bases in between. The CDR3 region has the DNA TGTGCCAGCAGTCTGACAGCTAACTATGGCTACACCTTC. Translated: CASSLTANYGYTF.

The rearrangement joins TRBV5-6 to TRBJ1-1; 8 bases map to TRBD1. The length of the CDR3 is 14 residues. J lost 1 base, V lost 4 bases, and 3 bases had no gene match. CDR1 is SGHDT, CDR2 YYEEEE, per germline. The CDR3 region has the DNA TGTGCCAGCAGCCCCGGGACAGGGAACACTGAAGCTTTCTTT. This codes for CASSPGTGNTEAFF.

This rearrangement joins TRBV2 to TRBJ2-5, with D perhaps matching TRBD2 (6 bases). The germline V gene encodes CDR1 SNHLY and CDR2 FYNNEI. This CDR3 is 13 amino acids long. V was cut by 6 bases and J by 7 bases, with 15 bases left in between. CDR3 nucleotide sequence: TGTGCCAGCAGGGAGGGAACGACGGGGACCCAGTACTTC. Protein: CASREGTTGTQYF.

V and J are TRBV5-4 and TRBJ1-2; the D gene is possibly TRBD1 (5 bases). The CDR3 has 14 residues. V lost 0 bases to trimming and J lost 6 bases, with 12 bases between them. Looked up from germline, CDR1 is SGHNT and CDR2 is YYREEE (reference sequence). The CDR3 spells CASSLELGQNGYTF. The CDR3 DNA sequence: TGTGCCAGCAGCTTGGAATTGGGGCAGAATGGCTACACCTTC.

This chain uses TRBV7-2 with TRBJ2-3; 7 positions match TRBD2. With 4 bases clipped from V and 6 bases from J, the junction kept 7 bases outside the gene matches. The CDR3 is made up of 14 amino acids. Germline V lookup: CDR1 SGHTA, CDR2 FQGNSA. This chain's CDR3 is CASSSREARDTQYF. As DNA, the CDR3 is TGTGCCAGCAGCTCCCGGGAGGCACGGGATACGCAGTATTTT.

The rearrangement uses TRBV9 and TRBJ2-3, with 13 positions matching TRBD2. The ends lost 5 bases at V and 6 bases at J; junction bases unmatched: 3. This CDR3 is 14 amino acids long. Looked up from germline, CDR1 is SGDLS and CDR2 is YYNGEE. The CDR3 loop reads CASSGTSGTDTQYF. In DNA form, the CDR3 reads TGTGCCAGCAGTGGGACTAGCGGGACGGATACGCAGTATTTT.